This is a list of T cell receptor beta chains from one sample in a study of response to subunit inactivated influenza vaccine. TCRdb analysed the RT-PCR reads with MiXCR anew, one entry per CDR3 protein. The table lists hundreds of thousands of distinct CDR3 sequences, approximately 12% of them singletons. Material: non-naive T cells sorted from PBMCs, obtained around two weeks before vaccination. Every receptor here comes from a man aged 45 to 65 who received an inactivated influenza vaccine. Each CDR3 is given with its conserved first and last residue. The order of the fields is J gene, D gene, clone size, V gene, CDR3 DNA, CDR3 protein. The D gene is left open where the match is weak. Where a row states a size, it is once, few, many or the class of an expanded clone; other rows omit it.

j_gene: TRBJ1-2
d_gene: TRBD1
abundance: few
v_gene: TRBV2
CDR3nt: TGTGCCAGCAACCTCGACAGGGGCTATGGCTACACCTTC
CDR3aa: CASNLDRGYGYTF

j_gene: TRBJ2-3
d_gene: TRBD2
abundance: many
v_gene: TRBV3-1
CDR3nt: TGTGCCAGCAGTACAAGCGGGGGGTTGACAGATACGCAGTATTTT
CDR3aa: CASSTSGGLTDTQYF

j_gene: TRBJ2-1
d_gene: TRBD2
abundance: many
v_gene: TRBV7-6
CDR3nt: TGTGCCAGCAGCGGTAGCGGGAGAGAGCAGTTCTTC
CDR3aa: CASSGSGREQFF

j_gene: TRBJ1-5
d_gene: .
abundance: many
v_gene: TRBV4-2
CDR3nt: TGTGCCAGCAGCCAGGGTATAGGCAATCAGCCCCAGCATTTT
CDR3aa: CASSQGIGNQPQHF

j_gene: TRBJ2-5
d_gene: TRBD2
abundance: few
v_gene: TRBV20-1
CDR3nt: TGCAGTGCTCCCCGGTGGAGCGGGGGAAGGGGAGAGACCCAGTACTTC
CDR3aa: CSAPRWSGGRGETQYF

j_gene: TRBJ1-2
d_gene: .
abundance: .
v_gene: TRBV5-6
CDR3nt: TGTGCCAGCAGCTTGGGGTCTGAAGGAGTTTCTATCTATGGCTACACCTTC
CDR3aa: CASSLGSEGVSIYGYTF

j_gene: TRBJ2-7
d_gene: .
abundance: .
v_gene: TRBV18
CDR3nt: TGTGCCAGCTCACCAAGAGGAGGACCTTCCTACGAGCAGTACTTC
CDR3aa: CASSPRGGPSYEQYF

j_gene: TRBJ2-5
d_gene: TRBD2
abundance: few
v_gene: TRBV20-1
CDR3nt: TGCAGTGCTAGAGCGGGAGGGTCGTCCAGGGAGACCCAGTACTTC
CDR3aa: CSARAGGSSRETQYF

j_gene: TRBJ1-1
d_gene: .
abundance: many
v_gene: TRBV5-1
CDR3nt: TGCGCCAGCAGCGGACAGTTGAACACTGAAGCTTTCTTT
CDR3aa: CASSGQLNTEAFF

j_gene: TRBJ2-3
d_gene: .
abundance: many
v_gene: TRBV15
CDR3nt: TGTGCCACCAGCAGAGATAGAGGACTAGATACGCAGTATTTT
CDR3aa: CATSRDRGLDTQYF

j_gene: TRBJ2-7
d_gene: .
abundance: .
v_gene: TRBV7-3
CDR3nt: TGTGCCAGCAGCACTTTGACTAGATCCCAGGACGAGCAGTACTTC
CDR3aa: CASSTLTRSQDEQYF

j_gene: TRBJ2-2
d_gene: TRBD2
abundance: .
v_gene: TRBV27
CDR3nt: TGTGCCAGCAGTTTCTTCCAGGCGGGAGGCACCGGGGAGCTGTTTTTT
CDR3aa: CASSFFQAGGTGELFF

j_gene: TRBJ2-5
d_gene: .
abundance: few
v_gene: TRBV5-1
CDR3nt: TGCGCCAGCAGCTTGGGAGCAGGGGAGGAGACCCAGTACTTC
CDR3aa: CASSLGAGEETQYF

j_gene: TRBJ2-3
d_gene: .
abundance: .
v_gene: TRBV28
CDR3nt: TGTGCCAGCAGTCCTCCGGGGTCTGGCACAGATACGCAGTATTTT
CDR3aa: CASSPPGSGTDTQYF

j_gene: TRBJ2-7
d_gene: .
abundance: .
v_gene: TRBV20-1
CDR3nt: TGCAGTGCTAGAAGGGGTGCATATTACGAGCAGTACTTC
CDR3aa: CSARRGAYYEQYF

j_gene: TRBJ2-3
d_gene: .
abundance: .
v_gene: TRBV9
CDR3nt: TGTGCCAGCAGCATCCCCGGGACGGACCCCCGAAGCACAGATACGCAGTATTTT
CDR3aa: CASSIPGTDPRSTDTQYF

j_gene: TRBJ2-7
d_gene: .
abundance: .
v_gene: TRBV20-1
CDR3nt: TGCAGTGCTAGAGATGCCCGGGGTTCTAACGAGCAGTACTTC
CDR3aa: CSARDARGSNEQYF

j_gene: TRBJ1-1
d_gene: .
abundance: few
v_gene: TRBV7-9
CDR3nt: TGTGCCAGCAGCTTAGGACACACGAACACTGAAGCTTTCTTT
CDR3aa: CASSLGHTNTEAFF

j_gene: TRBJ2-5
d_gene: .
abundance: .
v_gene: TRBV3-1
CDR3nt: TGTGCCAGCAGCCCCCAGGGGTTTTCGACCCAGTACTTC
CDR3aa: CASSPQGFSTQYF

j_gene: TRBJ2-7
d_gene: .
abundance: .
v_gene: TRBV20-1
CDR3nt: TGCAGTGCTCTAAAGACCCCACTCACCTCCTACGAGCAGTACTTC
CDR3aa: CSALKTPLTSYEQYF

j_gene: TRBJ2-2
d_gene: .
abundance: many
v_gene: TRBV5-1
CDR3nt: TGCGCCAGCAGCTTCGGAGGCTCGAACACCGGGGAGCTGTTTTTT
CDR3aa: CASSFGGSNTGELFF

j_gene: TRBJ2-7
d_gene: TRBD1
abundance: many
v_gene: TRBV28
CDR3nt: TGTGCCAGCAGAAAGGACAGGGGACCCTACGAGCAGTACTTC
CDR3aa: CASRKDRGPYEQYF

j_gene: TRBJ2-1
d_gene: .
abundance: few
v_gene: TRBV7-2
CDR3nt: TGTGCCAGCAGCTATGCCACGGGGTACAATGAGCAGTTCTTC
CDR3aa: CASSYATGYNEQFF

j_gene: TRBJ1-4
d_gene: .
abundance: .
v_gene: TRBV4-3
CDR3nt: TGCGCCAGCAGCCAAGATGGTACATTAAATGAAAAACTGTTTTTT
CDR3aa: CASSQDGTLNEKLFF

j_gene: TRBJ2-5
d_gene: TRBD1
abundance: many
v_gene: TRBV4-2
CDR3nt: TGTGCCAGCAGCCAACCCGGACAGGGGCCGGGAGAGACCCAGTACTTC
CDR3aa: CASSQPGQGPGETQYF

j_gene: TRBJ1-5
d_gene: .
abundance: many
v_gene: TRBV6-6
CDR3nt: TGTGCCAGCAACAACAGAGATCAGCCCCAGCATTTT
CDR3aa: CASNNRDQPQHF

j_gene: TRBJ2-5
d_gene: .
abundance: few
v_gene: TRBV29-1
CDR3nt: TGCAGCGTTGTTTGGACTAAAGAGACCCAGTACTTC
CDR3aa: CSVVWTKETQYF

j_gene: TRBJ2-3
d_gene: TRBD2
abundance: .
v_gene: TRBV24-1
CDR3nt: TGTGCCACCAGTGTGGCGGGAGCCACCACAGATACGCAGTATTTT
CDR3aa: CATSVAGATTDTQYF

j_gene: TRBJ2-1
d_gene: TRBD2
abundance: few
v_gene: TRBV20-1
CDR3nt: TGCAGTGCTAGGACACCGGGACTAGCGAACAATGAGCAGTTCTTC
CDR3aa: CSARTPGLANNEQFF

j_gene: TRBJ2-1
d_gene: .
abundance: many
v_gene: TRBV12-3/TRBV12-4
CDR3nt: TGTGCCAGCAGGGGGGCTAGCGCTGAGCAGTTCTTC
CDR3aa: CASRGASAEQFF

j_gene: TRBJ2-1
d_gene: TRBD2
abundance: .
v_gene: TRBV20-1
CDR3nt: TGCAGTGCTCCCTGGACTAGCGGGAGGGGCGGTCGCTACAATGAGCAGTTCTTC
CDR3aa: CSAPWTSGRGGRYNEQFF

j_gene: TRBJ1-6
d_gene: TRBD1
abundance: few
v_gene: TRBV4-1
CDR3nt: TGCGCCAGCAGCCACGGAAACAGGGGGCTCAATTCACCCCTCCACTTT
CDR3aa: CASSHGNRGLNSPLHF

j_gene: TRBJ2-1
d_gene: TRBD2
abundance: few
v_gene: TRBV2
CDR3nt: TGTGCCAGCAAACATCGTGCGACTAGCGGGAGCGATGAGCAGTTCTTC
CDR3aa: CASKHRATSGSDEQFF

j_gene: TRBJ2-1
d_gene: .
abundance: many
v_gene: TRBV2
CDR3nt: TGTGCCAGCAGTAAACTAGCCAGGGAGCAGTTCTTC
CDR3aa: CASSKLAREQFF

j_gene: TRBJ2-7
d_gene: .
abundance: .
v_gene: TRBV7-9
CDR3nt: TGTGCCAGCAGCTTAGCGTCTGGGGCCTACGAGCAGTACTTC
CDR3aa: CASSLASGAYEQYF

j_gene: TRBJ2-7
d_gene: .
abundance: few
v_gene: TRBV28
CDR3nt: TGTGCCAGCAGCCTTCTCAACGGGTACGAGCAGTACTTC
CDR3aa: CASSLLNGYEQYF

j_gene: TRBJ2-3
d_gene: .
abundance: .
v_gene: TRBV28
CDR3nt: TGTGCCAGCAGTTTACTGTCTCTCACAGATACGCAGTATTTT
CDR3aa: CASSLLSLTDTQYF

j_gene: TRBJ2-2
d_gene: .
abundance: few
v_gene: TRBV7-9
CDR3nt: TGTGCCAGCAGTCCCGGGACTGGCGGGGAGCTGTTTTTT
CDR3aa: CASSPGTGGELFF

j_gene: TRBJ2-2
d_gene: .
abundance: many
v_gene: TRBV11-2
CDR3nt: TGTGCCAGCAGCTTATCCCTTGCAGGGAGAATCACCGGGGAGCTGTTTTTT
CDR3aa: CASSLSLAGRITGELFF

j_gene: TRBJ1-1
d_gene: TRBD1
abundance: .
v_gene: TRBV4-1
CDR3nt: TGCGCCAGCAGCCAAGACTGGGACAGGGGGCGTGGAGCTTTCTTT
CDR3aa: CASSQDWDRGRGAFF

j_gene: TRBJ2-5
d_gene: .
abundance: few
v_gene: TRBV5-5
CDR3nt: TGTGCCAGCAGCCAACAGGATAATCAAATGAGAGAGACCCAGTACTTC
CDR3aa: CASSQQDNQMRETQYF

j_gene: TRBJ1-5
d_gene: TRBD1
abundance: .
v_gene: TRBV6-2/TRBV6-3
CDR3nt: TGTGCCAGCAGGTGGGGACAGTCTAGCAATCAGCCCCAGCATTTT
CDR3aa: CASRWGQSSNQPQHF

j_gene: TRBJ2-1
d_gene: .
abundance: .
v_gene: TRBV6-2/TRBV6-3
CDR3nt: TGTGCCAGCAGTTTAAGGGTAGATGAGCAGTTCTTC
CDR3aa: CASSLRVDEQFF

j_gene: TRBJ1-1
d_gene: TRBD1
abundance: many
v_gene: TRBV6-1
CDR3nt: TGTGCCAGCAGAAAACAGGGGATTCCTGAAGCTTTCTTT
CDR3aa: CASRKQGIPEAFF

j_gene: TRBJ2-3
d_gene: .
abundance: many
v_gene: TRBV30
CDR3nt: TGTGCCTGGACCGAGGAAACAGATAATACGCAGTATTTT
CDR3aa: CAWTEETDNTQYF

j_gene: TRBJ2-3
d_gene: .
abundance: few
v_gene: TRBV18
CDR3nt: TGTGCCAGCTCACCAACGACAATCCCTAGCACAGATACGCAGTATTTT
CDR3aa: CASSPTTIPSTDTQYF

j_gene: TRBJ2-6
d_gene: .
abundance: few
v_gene: TRBV2
CDR3nt: TGTGCCAGGGAGATTGGGGCCAACGTCCTGACTTTC
CDR3aa: CAREIGANVLTF

j_gene: TRBJ1-5
d_gene: .
abundance: few
v_gene: TRBV28
CDR3nt: TGTGCCAGCAGTTCCCCGGAGGTGATTGCTCAGCCCCAGCATTTT
CDR3aa: CASSSPEVIAQPQHF

j_gene: TRBJ1-2
d_gene: TRBD1
abundance: .
v_gene: TRBV7-9
CDR3nt: TGTGCCAGCAGCTCGTTACAGGGGGCCGGCTATGGCTACACCTTC
CDR3aa: CASSSLQGAGYGYTF

j_gene: TRBJ2-3
d_gene: .
abundance: many
v_gene: TRBV7-2
CDR3nt: TGTGCCAGCAGCCGGACGTCTAGCACAGATACGCAGTATTTT
CDR3aa: CASSRTSSTDTQYF

j_gene: TRBJ2-7
d_gene: .
abundance: few
v_gene: TRBV20-1
CDR3nt: TGCAGTGCTAGTGGGGAAGTAAACAGGGTAGGGTACGAGCAGTACTTC
CDR3aa: CSASGEVNRVGYEQYF

j_gene: TRBJ1-4
d_gene: .
abundance: few
v_gene: TRBV4-1
CDR3nt: TGCGCCAGCAGCCAAGGTAGGAGGGCTGCAACTAATGAAAAACTGTTTTTT
CDR3aa: CASSQGRRAATNEKLFF

j_gene: TRBJ2-2
d_gene: .
abundance: .
v_gene: TRBV5-6
CDR3nt: TGTGCCAGCAGTTTTCCAGGCTACACCGGGGAGCTGTTTTTT
CDR3aa: CASSFPGYTGELFF

j_gene: TRBJ2-3
d_gene: TRBD1
abundance: few
v_gene: TRBV4-2
CDR3nt: TGTGCCAGCAGCCAAGATTGGGGACAGGGCACAGATACGCAGTATTTT
CDR3aa: CASSQDWGQGTDTQYF

j_gene: TRBJ2-7
d_gene: TRBD1
abundance: many
v_gene: TRBV20-1
CDR3nt: TGCAGTGCTAGAGTGACAGGGGAAAACGAGCAGTACTTC
CDR3aa: CSARVTGENEQYF

j_gene: TRBJ2-1
d_gene: .
abundance: few
v_gene: TRBV21-1
CDR3nt: TGTGCCAGCGAAGTGGGGGAGGGCCATAATGAGCAGTTCTTC
CDR3aa: CASEVGEGHNEQFF

j_gene: TRBJ1-4
d_gene: .
abundance: many
v_gene: TRBV4-1
CDR3nt: TGCGCCAGCAGCCAAACGTTTTTGGGTAGCACCCCAAATGAAAAACTGTTTTTT
CDR3aa: CASSQTFLGSTPNEKLFF

j_gene: TRBJ1-4
d_gene: TRBD1
abundance: many
v_gene: TRBV20-1
CDR3nt: TGCAGTGCCCTACCCGCCGGGACAGGGGTGGGAAAACTGTTTTTT
CDR3aa: CSALPAGTGVGKLFF

j_gene: TRBJ2-3
d_gene: TRBD1
abundance: many
v_gene: TRBV24-1
CDR3nt: TGTGCCACCAGTGACCCCGGGACAGGGGATCGGGCAGATACGCAGTATTTT
CDR3aa: CATSDPGTGDRADTQYF

j_gene: TRBJ2-2
d_gene: .
abundance: .
v_gene: TRBV20-1
CDR3nt: TGCAGTGCCCCCCTCCCCGAGTGGGCGGGCACCGGGGAGCTGTTTTTT
CDR3aa: CSAPLPEWAGTGELFF